Following are 16 T cell receptor beta chains from one sample sequenced in a study of OX40 agonist ivuxolimab in advanced cancers. Using immunoSEQ multiplex PCR, the repertoire was profiled, and TCRdb retains in-frame clones only, with some absent. The sample carries approximately 15,000 clones, under 80% recorded once. Specimen: CD4+ or CD8+ T cells sorted from blood, collected in a trial of the OX40 agonist ivuxolimab. Receptor source: an adult with an advanced solid tumor such as melanoma, head and neck, liver or kidney cancer.

This clone appeared once. The chain carries TRBV5-6 and TRBJ2-2; 8 bases agree with TRBD1. Germline assignment: CDR1 SGHDT and CDR2 YYEEEE. J gave up 1 base and V 4 bases, and 6 bases lay outside the gene matches. The CDR3 length is 16 residues. CDR3 bases: TGTGCCAGCAGCCCTCGACAGGGGCGGAACACCGGGGAGCTGTTTTTT. It encodes CASSPRQGRNTGELFF. Full variable domain (outside the CDR3, taken from reference TRBV5-6 and TRBJ2-2): DAGVTQSPTHLIKTRGQQVTLRCSPKSGHDTVSWYQQALGQGPQFIFQYYEEEERQRGNFPDRFSGHQFPNYSSELNVNALLLGDSALYLCASSPRQGRNTGELFFGEGSRLTVL.

The chain carries TRBV28 and TRBJ2-7; 11 bases are a match to TRBD2. Trimming at V came to 5 bases and at J to 6 bases, leaving 6 bases not matched to a gene. This CDR3 is built from 14 residues. Germline V CDR1 and CDR2: MDHEN, SYDVKM. The CDR3 protein is CASSPSGRYLEQYF. The CDR3 nucleotides are TGTGCCAGCAGTCCTAGCGGGAGGTACCTCGAGCAGTACTTC.

The chain is built from TRBV27 and TRBJ2-1; 7 bases fit TRBD2. Germline lookup yields CDR1 MNHEY and CDR2 SMNVEV (reference sequence). The junction had 5 bases not matched to a gene; V was cut back by 6 bases and J by 3 bases. CDR3 size: 14 residues. The CDR3 loop is CASSRLAVYNEQFF. Written as DNA, the CDR3 is TGTGCCAGCAGCCGTCTAGCGGTCTACAATGAGCAGTTCTTC.

This chain uses TRBV10-3 with TRBJ1-2; 9 nucleotides align to TRBD1. CDR3 length: 15 residues. Losses at the gene ends were 3 bases for V and 3 bases for J; bases not matched to a gene: 5. Germline CDR1 is ENHRY and CDR2 is SYGVKD. CDR3 amino acids: CAISEGGDRDYGYTF. The CDR3, as DNA: TGTGCCATCAGTGAAGGGGGGGACAGGGACTATGGCTACACCTTC.

The gene calls are TRBV4-1 and TRBJ1-1; 9 nucleotides match TRBD1. CDR3 size: 19 residues. V lost 3 bases, J lost 1 base, and 15 bases stayed unmatched. Germline assignment: CDR1 MGHRA and CDR2 YSYEKL. The CDR3 DNA sequence: TGCGCCAGCAGCCACAACCCTAGAGGGACAGGGTTTCCGAACACTGAAGCTTTCTTT. It codes for CASSHNPRGTGFPNTEAFF.

The V call is TRBV23-1, the J call TRBJ1-5, with TRBD1 as a possible D gene (6 bases). TRBV23-1 is given ORF status, its function remaining uncertain. Trimming stripped 0 bases from V and 1 base from J, with 13 bases between. The CDR3 runs to 17 residues. The CDR3 loop reads CASSQSRRGASNQPQHF. CDR3 sequence (DNA): TGCGCCAGCAGTCAATCGCGCAGGGGAGCCAGCAATCAGCCCCAGCATTTT.

The V call is TRBV5-1, the J call TRBJ2-2; the D gene is possibly TRBD2 (6 bases). The germline V gene encodes CDR1 SGHRS and CDR2 YFSETQ. CDR3 length: 16 amino acids. V was cut by 2 bases and J by 4 bases, with 15 bases left in between. The CDR3 reads CASSFAPGSITGELFF. As DNA, the CDR3 is TGCGCCAGCAGCTTTGCGCCCGGGAGTATCACCGGGGAGCTGTTTTTT.

The chain recombines TRBV10-2 with TRBJ1-1; D call uncertain. V was shortened by 4 bases and J by 1 base, with 7 bases between the two germline ends. Germline CDR1 and CDR2: WSHSY and SAAADI. The CDR3 has 13 amino acids. The CDR3 coding sequence is TGCGCCAGCAGTGGCCTTTCGAACACTGAAGCTTTCTTT. Translation: CASSGLSNTEAFF.

This chain connects TRBV5-1 to TRBJ2-1; D not resolved. The CDR3 is made up of 12 amino acids. Germline CDR1 and CDR2: SGHRS and YFSETQ. The ends were cut back, 0 bases at V and 7 bases at J, with 5 bases in the middle. Written as DNA, the CDR3 is TGCGCCAGCAGCTTGGCCGGGAATGAGCAGTTCTTC. As protein: CASSLAGNEQFF.

The gene calls are TRBV7-9 and TRBJ1-2; a possible D gene is TRBD1 (5 bases). Germline assignment: CDR1 SEHNR and CDR2 FQNEAQ (reference sequence). Trimming left V 2 bases short and J 8 bases short, with 9 bases between. The CDR3 loop spans 12 amino acids. The CDR3, as DNA: TGTGCCAGCAGCTTAATAGGGGAGGGCTACACCTTC. It yields the protein CASSLIGEGYTF.

There are a few counts of this clone. The genes are TRBV27 and TRBJ2-3; 12 bases fit TRBD2. The junction had 5 bases not matched to a gene; V was cut back by 7 bases and J by 0 bases. Germline CDR1 reads MNHEY; CDR2 reads SMNVEV (reference sequence). This CDR3 is 16 amino acids long. CDR3 region: CASTGLAGTSTDTQYF. The CDR3 DNA is TGTGCCAGCACCGGACTAGCGGGAACTAGCACAGATACGCAGTATTTT.

V gene TRBV6-1 combines with J gene TRBJ2-7, with 7 nucleotides matching TRBD2. This CDR3 comprises 12 residues. Unmatched junction bases numbered 7, after V lost 11 bases and J lost 3 bases. Germline V lookup: CDR1 MNHNS, CDR2 SASEGT. Here the CDR3 DNA reads TGTGCCTCCCGGGACTACGACTACGAGCAGTACTTC. It codes for CASRDYDYEQYF.

V usage is TRBV4-2 and J usage is TRBJ2-1, with 8 bases lining up with TRBD2. V trimming: 0 bases; J trimming: 2 bases; junction bases outside the gene matches: 3. The germline CDR1 and CDR2 sequences are LGHNA and YNFKEQ. The CDR3 has 16 amino acids. The CDR3 reads CASSQEVSGTYNEQFF. In DNA form, the CDR3 reads TGTGCCAGCAGCCAAGAGGTTAGCGGGACCTACAATGAGCAGTTCTTC.

V is TRBV30 and J is TRBJ2-7, with D possibly matching TRBD2 (5 bases). From germline, CDR1 is GTSNPN and CDR2 SVGIG (reference sequence). The CDR3 loop spans 13 amino acids. V lost 0 bases, J lost 2 bases, and 8 bases lay in between. CDR3 DNA: TGTGCCTGGAGTGTGAGCGGCGCCTACGAGCAGTACTTC. Its translation is CAWSVSGAYEQYF.

The rearrangement links TRBV6-6 to TRBJ2-7; no clear D. Trimming stripped 2 bases from V and 7 bases from J, with 12 bases between. Germline V gene lookup returns CDR1 MNHNY and CDR2 SVGAGI (reference sequence). CDR3 length equals 13 residues. The DNA of the CDR3 is TGTGCCAGCAGTTACGGCCCCTTTTTGGAGCAGTACTTC. Its translation is CASSYGPFLEQYF.

This clone occurred a few times. The chain carries TRBV6-4 and TRBJ1-2, with D possibly matching TRBD1 (6 bases). Germline-derived CDR1 and CDR2 are MRHNA and SNTAGT. Trimming shortened V by 6 bases and J by 3 bases, and 17 bases separated the two germline ends. This CDR3 is 15 amino acids long. DNA of the CDR3: TGTGCCAGCAGCGAGGGCGAAAGGGGGGACTATGGCTACACCTTC. Translating it yields CASSEGERGDYGYTF.